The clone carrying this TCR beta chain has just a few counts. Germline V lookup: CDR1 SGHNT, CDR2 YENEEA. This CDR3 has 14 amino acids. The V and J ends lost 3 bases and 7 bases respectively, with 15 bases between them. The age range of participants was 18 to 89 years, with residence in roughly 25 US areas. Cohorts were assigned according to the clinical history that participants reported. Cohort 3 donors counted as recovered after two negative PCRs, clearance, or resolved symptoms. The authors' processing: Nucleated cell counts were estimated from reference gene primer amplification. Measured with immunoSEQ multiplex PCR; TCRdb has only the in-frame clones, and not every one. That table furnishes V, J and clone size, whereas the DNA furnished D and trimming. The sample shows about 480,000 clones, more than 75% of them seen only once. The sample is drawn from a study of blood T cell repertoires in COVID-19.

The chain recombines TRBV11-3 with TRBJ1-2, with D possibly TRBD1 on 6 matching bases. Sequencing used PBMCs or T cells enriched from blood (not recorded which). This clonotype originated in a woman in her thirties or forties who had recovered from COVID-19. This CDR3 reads CASSFSSGTFGYTF. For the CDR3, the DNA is TGTGCCAGCAGCTTTTCCTCCGGGACATTTGGCTACACCTTC.